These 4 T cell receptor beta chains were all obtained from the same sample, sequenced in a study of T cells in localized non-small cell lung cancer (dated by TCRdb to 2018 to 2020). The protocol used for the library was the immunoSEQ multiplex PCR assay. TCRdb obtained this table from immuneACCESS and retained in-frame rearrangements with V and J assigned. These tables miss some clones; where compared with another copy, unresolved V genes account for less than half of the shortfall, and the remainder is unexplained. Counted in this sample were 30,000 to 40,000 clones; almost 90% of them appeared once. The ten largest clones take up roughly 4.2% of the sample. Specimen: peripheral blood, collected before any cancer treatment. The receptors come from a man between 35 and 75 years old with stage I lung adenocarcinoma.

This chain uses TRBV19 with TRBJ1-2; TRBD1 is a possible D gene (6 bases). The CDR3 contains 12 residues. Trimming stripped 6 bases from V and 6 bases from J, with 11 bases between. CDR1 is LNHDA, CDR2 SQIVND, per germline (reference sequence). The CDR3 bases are TGTGCCAGTAGGAGAAACAGGGATGGCTACACCTTC. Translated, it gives CASRRNRDGYTF. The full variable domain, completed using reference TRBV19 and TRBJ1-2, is DGGITQSPKYLFRKEGQNVTLSCEQNLNHDAMYWYRQDPGQGLRLIYYSQIVNDFQKGDIAEGYSVSREKKESFPLTVTSAQKNPTAFYLCASRRNRDGYTFGSGTRLTVV.

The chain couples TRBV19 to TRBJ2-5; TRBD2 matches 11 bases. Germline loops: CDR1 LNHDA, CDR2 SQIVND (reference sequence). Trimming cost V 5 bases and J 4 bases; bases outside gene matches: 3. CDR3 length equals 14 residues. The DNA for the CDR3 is TGTGCCAGTAGTGGCACTAGCGGGGGAGAGACCCAGTACTTC. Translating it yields CASSGTSGGETQYF.

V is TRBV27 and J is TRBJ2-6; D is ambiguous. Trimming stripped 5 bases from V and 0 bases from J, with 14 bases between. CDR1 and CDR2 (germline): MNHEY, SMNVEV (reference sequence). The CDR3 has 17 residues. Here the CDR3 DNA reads TGTGCCAGCAGTCCTCGAGACACCGCCTCTGGGGCCAACGTCCTGACTTTC. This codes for CASSPRDTASGANVLTF.

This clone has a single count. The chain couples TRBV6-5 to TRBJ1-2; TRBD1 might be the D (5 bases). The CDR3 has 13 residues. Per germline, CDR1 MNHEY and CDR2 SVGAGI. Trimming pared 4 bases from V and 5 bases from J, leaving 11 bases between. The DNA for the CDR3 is TGTGCCAGCAGTTTTTCAGGGTCGTATGGCTACACCTTC. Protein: CASSFSGSYGYTF.